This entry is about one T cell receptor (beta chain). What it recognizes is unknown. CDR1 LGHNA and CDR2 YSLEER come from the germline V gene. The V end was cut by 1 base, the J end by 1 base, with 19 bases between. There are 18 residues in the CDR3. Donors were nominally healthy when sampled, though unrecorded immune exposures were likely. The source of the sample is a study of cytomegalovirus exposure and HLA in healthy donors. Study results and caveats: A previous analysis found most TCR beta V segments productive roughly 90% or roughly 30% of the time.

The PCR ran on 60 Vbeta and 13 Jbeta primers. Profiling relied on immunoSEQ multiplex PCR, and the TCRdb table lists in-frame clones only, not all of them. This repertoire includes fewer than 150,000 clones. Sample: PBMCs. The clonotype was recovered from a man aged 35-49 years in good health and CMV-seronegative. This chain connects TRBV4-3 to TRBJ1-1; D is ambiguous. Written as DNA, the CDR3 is TGCGCCAGCAGCCAAGTTACTTATGCGGGTATTGCGAACACTGAAGCTTTCTTT. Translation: CASSQVTYAGIANTEAFF.